This T cell receptor (beta chain) was captured by sequencing in a study of regulatory T cells. Study-level results: Regulatory T cells showed the strongest V-J pair restriction and V/J gene skewing among patient repertoires. In CD3G-deficient patients, conventional CD4+ T cells were enriched for hydrophobic CDR3 residues at positions 6 and 7.

Remarks on this clone: Its antigen is unknown.

Every patient with CD3G deficiency had evidence of autoimmunity. Patients aged 2 to 39 years had fewer naive T cells. Sorting split CD4+ cells into CD25-high CD127-low Tregs and CD25-low CD127-high conventional T cells. The primer mix had 52 TRBV and 13 TRBJ primers. Measured with immunoSEQ multiplex PCR; TCRdb has only the in-frame clones, and not every one. The table shows around 15,000 clones, with around 84% occurring only once. Germline V gives CDR1 LNHDA, CDR2 SQIVND (reference sequence). The CDR3 spans 13 residues. Trimming removed 5 bases at V and 1 base at J, with 8 bases between. The chain is built from TRBV19 and TRBJ1-1, with D uncertain. The sample comprised conventional CD4+ T cells sorted from blood. This TCR derives from a person aged 25 to 40 with CD3G deficiency. This chain's CDR3 is CASSRQRNTEAFF. CDR3 nucleotide sequence: TGTGCCAGTAGTCGCCAGAGGAACACTGAAGCTTTCTTT. Drawing the rest from reference TRBV19 and TRBJ1-1, the complete variable domain is DGGITQSPKYLFRKEGQNVTLSCEQNLNHDAMYWYRQDPGQGLRLIYYSQIVNDFQKGDIAEGYSVSREKKESFPLTVTSAQKNPTAFYLCASSRQRNTEAFFGQGTRLTVV.